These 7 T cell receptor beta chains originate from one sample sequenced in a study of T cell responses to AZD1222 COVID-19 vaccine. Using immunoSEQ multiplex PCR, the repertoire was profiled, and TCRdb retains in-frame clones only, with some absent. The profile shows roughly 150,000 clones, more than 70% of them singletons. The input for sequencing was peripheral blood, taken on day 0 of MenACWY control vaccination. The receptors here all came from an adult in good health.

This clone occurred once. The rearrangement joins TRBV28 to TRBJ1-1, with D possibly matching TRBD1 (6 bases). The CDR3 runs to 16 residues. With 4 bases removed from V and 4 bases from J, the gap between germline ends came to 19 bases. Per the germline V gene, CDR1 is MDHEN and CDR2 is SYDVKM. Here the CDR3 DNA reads TGTGCCAGCAGTTCTTTTCGACCTCAAGGGGGCACTGAAGCTTTCTTT. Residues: CASSSFRPQGGTEAFF.

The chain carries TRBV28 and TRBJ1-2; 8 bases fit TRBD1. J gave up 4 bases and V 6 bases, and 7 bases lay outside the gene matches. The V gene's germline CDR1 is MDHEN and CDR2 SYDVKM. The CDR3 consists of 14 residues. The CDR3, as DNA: TGTGCCAGCAGGGGACAGGAAGGAGGCTATGGCTACACCTTC. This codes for CASRGQEGGYGYTF.

The CDR3 reads CASRSSGRKAGELFF. CDR3 nucleotides: TGTGCCAGCAGATCAAGCGGGAGGAAAGCCGGGGAGCTGTTTTTT. V usage is TRBV7-2 and J usage is TRBJ2-2, with 9 nucleotides matching TRBD2. The CDR3 totals 15 residues. Losses at the gene ends were 6 bases for V and 6 bases for J; bases not matched to a gene: 8. Looked up from germline, CDR1 is SGHTA and CDR2 is FQGNSA.

The CDR3 region has the DNA TGCGCCAGCAGCTTGAGCTCCGGGGCGGGATCCTATAATTCACCCCTCCACTTT. Its translation: CASSLSSGAGSYNSPLHF. V and J are TRBV5-1 and TRBJ1-6; tentatively, D is TRBD1 (5 bases). The CDR3 is 18 amino acids. CDR1 and CDR2 from the germline V gene are SGHRS and YFSETQ. Trimming cost V 1 base and J 1 base, with 15 bases left between them.

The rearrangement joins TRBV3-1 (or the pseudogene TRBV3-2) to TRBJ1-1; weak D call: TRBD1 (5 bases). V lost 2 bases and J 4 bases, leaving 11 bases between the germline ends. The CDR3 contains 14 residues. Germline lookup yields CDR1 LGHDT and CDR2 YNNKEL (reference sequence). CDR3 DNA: TGTGCCAGCAGCCAAAAGGGGAGGGGCACTGAAGCTTTCTTT. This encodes CASSQKGRGTEAFF.

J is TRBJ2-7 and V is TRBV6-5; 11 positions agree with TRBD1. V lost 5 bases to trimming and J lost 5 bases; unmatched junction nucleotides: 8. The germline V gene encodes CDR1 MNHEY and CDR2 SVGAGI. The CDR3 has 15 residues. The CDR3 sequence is CASSSRTGGVNEQYF. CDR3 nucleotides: TGTGCCAGCAGTAGCCGGACAGGGGGCGTCAACGAGCAGTACTTC.

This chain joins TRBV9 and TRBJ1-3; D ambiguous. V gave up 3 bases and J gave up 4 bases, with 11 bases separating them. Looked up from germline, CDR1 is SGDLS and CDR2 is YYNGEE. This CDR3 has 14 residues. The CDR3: CASSAGLPGNTIYF. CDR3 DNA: TGTGCCAGCAGCGCCGGACTACCCGGAAACACCATATATTTT. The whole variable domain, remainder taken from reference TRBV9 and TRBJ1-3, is DSGVTQTPKHLITATGQRVTLRCSPRSGDLSVYWYQQSLDQGLQFLIQYYNGEERAKGNILERFSAQQFPDLHSELNLSSLELGDSALYFCASSAGLPGNTIYFGEGSWLTVV.